This TCR beta chain was found in a study of blood T cell repertoires in COVID-19. Study context: Sites in the United States, Italy and Spain provided acute and convalescent COVID-19 samples. T cells, B-cell-depleted T cells, or PBMCs supplied cDNA or gDNA.

TCRdb's copy holds only in-frame clones and misses some; the assay was immunoSEQ multiplex PCR. This sample has a few hundred thousand clones, with approximately 82% found just once. The V segment lost 5 bases and the J segment 5 bases; nucleotides outside the gene matches: 7. The CDR3 sequence is 15 residues long. The V gene's germline CDR1 is LNHDA and CDR2 SQIVND (reference sequence). The TCR sequence derives from a human donor in a cohort sampled during active COVID-19. The sample comprised peripheral blood. The V and J genes are TRBV19 and TRBJ2-5, with TRBD2 identical over 11 bases. The CDR3 DNA reads TGTGCCAGTAGTGCTAGCGGGAGGAGGTGGGAGACCCAGTACTTC. Translated, it gives CASSASGRRWETQYF.